Listed below are T cell receptor beta chains from one sample, sequenced in a study of CD8 T cells in ankylosing spondylitis. Each CDR3 protein gets one entry after TCRdb re-called the 5' RACE reads with MiXCR. The sample shows under 300,000 distinct CDR3 sequences, about 11% of them seen only once. Sequenced: blood, either unsorted or a sorted T cell fraction (not recorded which). The source is a male donor with ankylosing spondylitis or in good health (not recorded which). CDR3s include the opening cysteine and the closing phenylalanine or tryptophan. A D gene is named only where the DNA matches it firmly. For some rows the clone size is stated as once, few or many, or as a class when expanded; others skip it.

DNA: TGTGCCAGCAGCACGGGACAGGGGTCCTACGAGCAGTACTTC; CDR3: CASSTGQGSYEQYF; D: TRBD1; size: .; V: TRBV2; J: TRBJ2-7
DNA: TGTGCCATCAGGAACATGGGACAGGGGTCCTACGAGCAGTACTTC; CDR3: CAIRNMGQGSYEQYF; D: TRBD1; size: many; V: TRBV10-3; J: TRBJ2-7
DNA: TGCAGCGCTAAAGGGGGGAGCGGCTCCTACGAGCAGTACTTC; CDR3: CSAKGGSGSYEQYF; D: .; size: many; V: TRBV29-1; J: TRBJ2-7
DNA: TGTGCCAGCAGCTTAAGCACGCAGACCTACGAGCAGTACTTC; CDR3: CASSLSTQTYEQYF; D: .; size: .; V: TRBV7-9; J: TRBJ2-7
DNA: TGCGCCAGCAGCCCCTCGATGGGGACGCACACTGAAGCTTTCTTT; CDR3: CASSPSMGTHTEAFF; D: .; size: many; V: TRBV5-1; J: TRBJ1-1
DNA: TGTGCCAGCAGTTTGACAGTTTACAATGAGCAGTTCTTC; CDR3: CASSLTVYNEQFF; D: .; size: many; V: TRBV12-3/TRBV12-4; J: TRBJ2-1
DNA: TGCGCCAGCAGGCTCGGACAGGGCGAAGCCGGGGAGCTGTTTTTT; CDR3: CASRLGQGEAGELFF; D: TRBD1; size: many; V: TRBV4-1; J: TRBJ2-2
DNA: TGTGCCAGCAGCTCAGGGATCCGTCAGCCCCAGCATTTT; CDR3: CASSSGIRQPQHF; D: .; size: many; V: TRBV12-3/TRBV12-4; J: TRBJ1-5
DNA: TGTGCCAGCAGCTTGTTTGAACAGCCCTTCACAGATACGCAGTATTTT; CDR3: CASSLFEQPFTDTQYF; D: .; size: many; V: TRBV5-5; J: TRBJ2-3
DNA: TGTGCCAGCAGTCAGGGACTAGCGGGAGCCTACGAGCAGTACTTC; CDR3: CASSQGLAGAYEQYF; D: TRBD2; size: many; V: TRBV12-3/TRBV12-4; J: TRBJ2-7
DNA: TGCAGTGCTAGAGAAAGCGGCAATGAGCAGTTCTTC; CDR3: CSARESGNEQFF; D: .; size: many; V: TRBV20-1; J: TRBJ2-1
DNA: TGCGCCAGCAGCTTTCGACAGGGCGATGAAGCTTTCTTT; CDR3: CASSFRQGDEAFF; D: TRBD1; size: many; V: TRBV5-1; J: TRBJ1-1
DNA: TGTGCCAGCACCCAAAGTGGGGGGGAGTTGTACAATGAGCAGTTCTTC; CDR3: CASTQSGGELYNEQFF; D: TRBD2; size: .; V: TRBV6-1; J: TRBJ2-1
DNA: TGTGCCAGCAGCTTGGGAGGGACACTCTATGGCTACACCTTC; CDR3: CASSLGGTLYGYTF; D: .; size: many; V: TRBV5-4; J: TRBJ1-2
DNA: TGCGCCAGCAGCTTGACCCCAGGGGAGGGGATGCTGTTTTTT; CDR3: CASSLTPGEGMLFF; D: .; size: .; V: TRBV5-1; J: TRBJ2-2
DNA: TGTGCCAGCAGACCCGGAACCGCGAATCCTACAGATACGCAGTATTTT; CDR3: CASRPGTANPTDTQYF; D: .; size: many; V: TRBV12-3/TRBV12-4; J: TRBJ2-3
DNA: TGTGCCAGCAGTTTCCCCCTTTATAGGGGAAGGGGAGATCAGCCCCAGCATTTT; CDR3: CASSFPLYRGRGDQPQHF; D: .; size: .; V: TRBV28; J: TRBJ1-5
DNA: TGTGCCAGCAGCCCAACAGGGGGCAGGACGTCCTTT; CDR3: CASSPTGGRTSF; D: TRBD1; size: many; V: TRBV3-1; J: TRBJ1-1
DNA: TGTGCCACCAGTGACGCGGGCCCAGGTAAGGGATACAATGAGCAGTTCTTC; CDR3: CATSDAGPGKGYNEQFF; D: .; size: .; V: TRBV24-1; J: TRBJ2-1
DNA: TGCAGTGCACCCCCCCCAGTGGGCAATGAGCAGTTCTTC; CDR3: CSAPPPVGNEQFF; D: .; size: many; V: TRBV20-1; J: TRBJ2-1
DNA: TGTGCCAGCAGTTACTCCGGGGATGGCTACACCTTC; CDR3: CASSYSGDGYTF; D: .; size: many; V: TRBV6-5; J: TRBJ1-2
DNA: TGTGCCAGCAGTGGGACAGGGGGAGAGCAGTTCTTC; CDR3: CASSGTGGEQFF; D: TRBD1; size: .; V: TRBV6-4; J: TRBJ2-1
DNA: TGTGCCAGCGGTCGGGACAGGGGTTCGTGGGATACGCAGTATTTT; CDR3: CASGRDRGSWDTQYF; D: TRBD1; size: .; V: TRBV2; J: TRBJ2-3
DNA: TGTGCCAGCAGTTTGGAGGGTTCCAACACTGAAGCTTTCTTT; CDR3: CASSLEGSNTEAFF; D: .; size: many; V: TRBV12-3/TRBV12-4; J: TRBJ1-1
DNA: TGTGCCAGCAGTTTATTGGGCAAGGGGGAACAAGAGACCCAGTACTTC; CDR3: CASSLLGKGEQETQYF; D: .; size: .; V: TRBV28; J: TRBJ2-5
DNA: TGTGCCAGCATCGAGGGACGGAAGAAAGAGACCCAGTACTTC; CDR3: CASIEGRKKETQYF; D: .; size: many; V: TRBV21-1; J: TRBJ2-5
DNA: TGCAGCGCCAGTACTAGCGGGGGCCGCTACGAGCAGTACTTC; CDR3: CSASTSGGRYEQYF; D: TRBD2; size: few; V: TRBV29-1; J: TRBJ2-7
DNA: TGCAGCGTTGAGTGGGCCATATATGGCTACACCTTC; CDR3: CSVEWAIYGYTF; D: .; size: .; V: TRBV29-1; J: TRBJ1-2
DNA: TGTGCCAGCAGCTTCAGTAGGAACACTGAAGCTTTCTTT; CDR3: CASSFSRNTEAFF; D: .; size: many; V: TRBV7-9; J: TRBJ1-1
DNA: TGTGCCAGCAGCTCCGGGCGGGGGATCGAGCAGTACTTC; CDR3: CASSSGRGIEQYF; D: TRBD2; size: many; V: TRBV7-9; J: TRBJ2-7
DNA: TGTGCCAGCAGTGCGGGGTCGGCCTACAATGAGCAGTTCTTC; CDR3: CASSAGSAYNEQFF; D: .; size: many; V: TRBV6-1; J: TRBJ2-1
DNA: TGTGCCAGCAGCTTACGCTGGGTAGCGGGACTAAATGAGCAGTTCTTC; CDR3: CASSLRWVAGLNEQFF; D: TRBD2; size: many; V: TRBV11-1; J: TRBJ2-1
DNA: TGCGCCAGCAGGGATACCCACGAGCAGTACTTC; CDR3: CASRDTHEQYF; D: .; size: .; V: TRBV5-1; J: TRBJ2-7
DNA: TGCAGCGTTGGAGCTACACCAGAGACCCAGTACTTC; CDR3: CSVGATPETQYF; D: .; size: many; V: TRBV29-1; J: TRBJ2-5
DNA: TGTGCCAGCAGTCGAAACTTAGAGGGGGCTAAGGAGGAGTTCTTC; CDR3: CASSRNLEGAKEEFF; D: TRBD1; size: many; V: TRBV12-3/TRBV12-4; J: TRBJ2-1
DNA: TGTGCCAGCAGCCGTGGTGAAACTACCATATATTTT; CDR3: CASSRGETTIYF; D: .; size: many; V: TRBV7-2; J: TRBJ1-3
DNA: TGTGCCAGCAGTGACCCCCGGACAGGGGGCGTGTACGAGCAGTACTTC; CDR3: CASSDPRTGGVYEQYF; D: TRBD1; size: many; V: TRBV25-1; J: TRBJ2-7
DNA: TGTGCCAGCAGTTCCCAGGGGGGGCGAAGCAATCAGTCCCAGCATTTT; CDR3: CASSSQGGRSNQSQHF; D: TRBD1; size: .; V: TRBV2; J: TRBJ1-5
DNA: TGCGCCAGCAGCTTGTTTGGATCCCACAATGAGCAGTTCTTC; CDR3: CASSLFGSHNEQFF; D: .; size: few; V: TRBV5-1; J: TRBJ2-1
DNA: TGTGCCAGCAGCGGGACGGCCCCGTGGAACACCGGGGAGCTGTTTTTT; CDR3: CASSGTAPWNTGELFF; D: .; size: many; V: TRBV28; J: TRBJ2-2
DNA: TGTGCCACCAGTGATTCGGGAGGGACCCAGTACTTC; CDR3: CATSDSGGTQYF; D: TRBD2; size: many; V: TRBV24-1; J: TRBJ2-5
DNA: TGTGCCAGAAAGGGGGCGAAACTAGCGGGGTACCAAGAGACCCAGTACTTC; CDR3: CARKGAKLAGYQETQYF; D: TRBD2; size: .; V: TRBV28; J: TRBJ2-5
DNA: TGCAGCGTTGAGGGGCAGCCCTCAGAAGGCTACACCTTC; CDR3: CSVEGQPSEGYTF; D: .; size: few; V: TRBV29-1; J: TRBJ1-2
DNA: TGTGCCAGCATAATCAACGGAATTGAAGCTTTCTTT; CDR3: CASIINGIEAFF; D: .; size: .; V: TRBV6-1; J: TRBJ1-1
DNA: TGTGCTAGTAAATGGTGGGAGTCGCACACTGAAGCTTTCTTT; CDR3: CASKWWESHTEAFF; D: .; size: .; V: TRBV12-5; J: TRBJ1-1
DNA: TGTGCCAGCAGCTTAGTGGGTTCGGTAGCGCCAAGCTCCTACAATGAGCAGTTCTTC; CDR3: CASSLVGSVAPSSYNEQFF; D: .; size: .; V: TRBV11-2; J: TRBJ2-1
DNA: TGTGCCAGTACGGTAACGGGATTACATCATGAGCAGTTCTTC; CDR3: CASTVTGLHHEQFF; D: .; size: .; V: TRBV19; J: TRBJ2-1
DNA: TGTGCCAGCACTACAGGCCTGGGGGCTATGTACGAGCAGTACTTC; CDR3: CASTTGLGAMYEQYF; D: .; size: many; V: TRBV12-3/TRBV12-4; J: TRBJ2-7
DNA: TGTGCCAGCTACGGGGGGGGTCCCACAGATACGCAGTATTTT; CDR3: CASYGGGPTDTQYF; D: TRBD2; size: many; V: TRBV6-1; J: TRBJ2-3
DNA: TGTGCCAGCAGCTTAGGGGGGTTCGAAGCTTTCTTT; CDR3: CASSLGGFEAFF; D: .; size: many; V: TRBV11-2; J: TRBJ1-1
DNA: TGTGCCAGCAGTTCTCAAGGGGGGGCCTCCTACAATGAGCAGTTCTTC; CDR3: CASSSQGGASYNEQFF; D: .; size: many; V: TRBV12-3/TRBV12-4; J: TRBJ2-1
DNA: TGTGCCAGCAGCCCGAGCGGGGGGGCGATAGATGAGCAGTTCTTC; CDR3: CASSPSGGAIDEQFF; D: TRBD2; size: many; V: TRBV12-3/TRBV12-4; J: TRBJ2-1
DNA: TGTGCCAGCAGAAGACTAGCGGGAGAAGGGCAGTACTTC; CDR3: CASRRLAGEGQYF; D: TRBD2; size: .; V: TRBV28; J: TRBJ2-7
DNA: TGTGCCAGCAGTTCCGCGGGATCGGGGAGTAATACGCAGTATTTT; CDR3: CASSSAGSGSNTQYF; D: .; size: many; V: TRBV6-5; J: TRBJ2-3
DNA: TGTGCCAGCAGAAAGGGGAGGGCCCTGTACTATGGCCACACCTTC; CDR3: CASRKGRALYYGHTF; D: .; size: .; V: TRBV28; J: TRBJ1-2
DNA: TGCAGCGTTGCTTCGGCCCCGGACACTGAAGCTTTCTTT; CDR3: CSVASAPDTEAFF; D: .; size: many; V: TRBV29-1; J: TRBJ1-1
DNA: TGCAGTGCTAGTTTTGGTTATGAAGCTTTCTTT; CDR3: CSASFGYEAFF; D: .; size: many; V: TRBV20-1; J: TRBJ1-1
DNA: TGCAGCGTTGAAGATCAATTCAAAGGGGGCAGCGAGCAGTACTTC; CDR3: CSVEDQFKGGSEQYF; D: TRBD1; size: many; V: TRBV29-1; J: TRBJ2-7
DNA: TGTGCCAGCAGTTCCGGACAGGGGGCTTATCACGAGCAGTACTTC; CDR3: CASSSGQGAYHEQYF; D: TRBD1; size: many; V: TRBV6-5; J: TRBJ2-7